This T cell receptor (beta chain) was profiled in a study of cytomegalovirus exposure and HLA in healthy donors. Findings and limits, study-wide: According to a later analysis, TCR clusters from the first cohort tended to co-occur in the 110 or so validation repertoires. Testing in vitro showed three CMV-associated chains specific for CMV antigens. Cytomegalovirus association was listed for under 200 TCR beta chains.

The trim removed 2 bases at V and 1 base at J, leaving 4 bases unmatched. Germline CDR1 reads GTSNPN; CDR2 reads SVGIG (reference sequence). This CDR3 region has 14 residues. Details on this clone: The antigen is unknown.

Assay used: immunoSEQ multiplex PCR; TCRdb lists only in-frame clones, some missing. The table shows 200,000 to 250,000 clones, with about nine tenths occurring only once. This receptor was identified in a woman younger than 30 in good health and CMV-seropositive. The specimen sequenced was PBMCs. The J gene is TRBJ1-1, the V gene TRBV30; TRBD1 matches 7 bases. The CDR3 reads CAWSSGTENTEAFF. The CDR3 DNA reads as TGTGCCTGGAGTTCTGGGACAGAGAACACTGAAGCTTTCTTT.